This T cell receptor (beta chain) was identified during a study of cytomegalovirus exposure and HLA in healthy donors. The CDR3 extends over 14 amino acids. Germline lookup yields CDR1 MGHDK and CDR2 SYGVNS. Trimming left V 2 bases short and J 1 base short, with 9 bases between. A note on this clone: Its antigen remains unidentified.

Overall study results and limits: High sensitivity and specificity were reportedly achieved when the classifier diagnosed cytomegalovirus status. V- and J-gene trimming in TCR beta was tied to a missense DCLRE1C variant by an analysis performed later.

It was with 60 Vbeta and 13 Jbeta primers that the PCR ran. Using immunoSEQ multiplex PCR, the repertoire was profiled, and TCRdb retains in-frame clones only, with some absent. The repertoire holds around 100,000 clones, with 70% to 75% as singletons. The specimen was PBMCs. The clonotype comes from a man between 40 and 49 years old in good health and CMV-seronegative. The chain carries TRBV25-1 and TRBJ2-7; no reliable D call. Here the CDR3 reads CASSEQESSYEQYF. The DNA for the CDR3 is TGTGCCAGCAGTGAACAGGAAAGTTCCTACGAGCAGTACTTC.